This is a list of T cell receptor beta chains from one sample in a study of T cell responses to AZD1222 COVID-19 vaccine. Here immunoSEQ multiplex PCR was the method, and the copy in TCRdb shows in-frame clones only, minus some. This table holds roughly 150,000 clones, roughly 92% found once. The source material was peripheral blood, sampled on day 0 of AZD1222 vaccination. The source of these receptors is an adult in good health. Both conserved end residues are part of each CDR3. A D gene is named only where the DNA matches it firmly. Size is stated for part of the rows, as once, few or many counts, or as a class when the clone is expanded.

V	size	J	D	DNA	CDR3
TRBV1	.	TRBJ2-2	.	TGCACCAGCAGCCGGCGACCTATTACCGGGGAGCTGTTTTTT	CTSSRRPITGELFF
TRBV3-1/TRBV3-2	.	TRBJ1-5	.	TGTGCCAGCAGCCATCAGGGTAGCAATCAGCCCCAGCATTTT	CASSHQGSNQPQHF
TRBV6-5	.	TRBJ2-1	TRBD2	TGTGCCAGCAGTTACATAGCGGGAGGAGAGCAGTTCTTC	CASSYIAGGEQFF
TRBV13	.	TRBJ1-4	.	TGTGCCAGCAGCTTGGGGGGCGCTTCTGCAACTAATGAAAAACTGTTTTTT	CASSLGGASATNEKLFF
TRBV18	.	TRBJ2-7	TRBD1	TGTGCCAGCTCACTCCCCGGGACAGGGAGTACCTACGAGCAGTACTTC	CASSLPGTGSTYEQYF
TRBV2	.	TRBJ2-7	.	TGTGCCAGCAGTCCGAGTGATCTGGGGCAGTACTTC	CASSPSDLGQYF
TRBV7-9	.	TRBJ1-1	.	TGTGCCAGCAGCCGAGGACAGAAGAACACTGAAGCTTTCTTT	CASSRGQKNTEAFF
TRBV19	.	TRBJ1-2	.	TGTGCCAGTAGTTTAAGGACAGACTACACCTTC	CASSLRTDYTF
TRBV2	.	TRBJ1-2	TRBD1	TGTGCCAGCAGTGGACAGGGGATCTGGTATGGCTACACCTTC	CASSGQGIWYGYTF
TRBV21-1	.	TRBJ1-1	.	TGTGCCAGCAGCAAATGGGACTTAACCGGGACAGAGAACACTGAAGCTTTCTTT	CASSKWDLTGTENTEAFF
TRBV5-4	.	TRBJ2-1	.	TGTGCCAGCAGCTTGGGTACGTTGAGCTACAATGAGCAGTTCTTC	CASSLGTLSYNEQFF
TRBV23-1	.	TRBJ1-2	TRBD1	TGCGCCAGCAGTCAATCGAGTACGGAGGACAGGGGAAAGTATGGCTACACCTTC	CASSQSSTEDRGKYGYTF
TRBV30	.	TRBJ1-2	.	TGTGCCTGGAGTGTAGGAGCCAGGCCCCAGTTCGGCTACACCTTC	CAWSVGARPQFGYTF
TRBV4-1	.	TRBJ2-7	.	TGCGCCAGCAGCCAAGTGGGGTCAGGAGAGCAGTACTTC	CASSQVGSGEQYF
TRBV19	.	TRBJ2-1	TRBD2	TGTGCCAGTAGTCCTCGTCGAGCGGGAGTGGTCAATGAGCAGTTCTTC	CASSPRRAGVVNEQFF
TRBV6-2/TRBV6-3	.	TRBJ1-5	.	TGTGCCAGCAGTTACTCAACTAGCAATCAGCCCCAGCATTTT	CASSYSTSNQPQHF
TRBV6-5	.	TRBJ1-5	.	TGTGCCAGCAGTCCCGACCACTATCAGCCCCAGCATTTT	CASSPDHYQPQHF
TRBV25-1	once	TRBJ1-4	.	TGTGCCAGCAGTGTGGGGACTATATCAACTAATGAAAAACTGTTTTTT	CASSVGTISTNEKLFF
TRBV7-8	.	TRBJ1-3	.	TGTGCCAGCAGCCCCAGTTGGGATTCCATATATTTT	CASSPSWDSIYF
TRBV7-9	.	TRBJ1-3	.	TGTGCCAGCAGCCGGCGGGACTCTGGAAACACCATATATTTT	CASSRRDSGNTIYF
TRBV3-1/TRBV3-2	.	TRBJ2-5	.	TGTGCCAGCAGCCTTGGCGGAGGTAGAACTCACTTC	CASSLGGGRTHF
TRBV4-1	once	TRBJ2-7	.	TGCGCCAGCAGCCAAGATCCTAGCGCAACCTACGAGCAGTACTTC	CASSQDPSATYEQYF
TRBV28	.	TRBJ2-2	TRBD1	TGTGCCAGCAGATATATGGGACAGGGTATAAACACCGGGGAGCTGTTTTTT	CASRYMGQGINTGELFF
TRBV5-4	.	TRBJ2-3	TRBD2	TGTGCCAGCAGCCCGGGACTAGCTTCCCTCACAGATACGCAGTATTTT	CASSPGLASLTDTQYF
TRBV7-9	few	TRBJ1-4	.	TGTGCCAGCAGCTTAGTGCTCGGGGGCTCTGAAAAACTGTTTTTT	CASSLVLGGSEKLFF
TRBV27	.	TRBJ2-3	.	TGTGCCAGCAGTTTATTTTTGGCGGGGACAAGCACAGATACGCAGTATTTT	CASSLFLAGTSTDTQYF
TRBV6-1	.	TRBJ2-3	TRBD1	TGTGCCAGCAGTGAGTCCAGGGGGACAGATACGCAGTATTTT	CASSESRGTDTQYF
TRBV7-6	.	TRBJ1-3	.	TGTGCCAGCAGCTTAGAGGGAACTGGAAACACCATATATTTT	CASSLEGTGNTIYF
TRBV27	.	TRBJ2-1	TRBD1	TGTGCCAGCAGTGCTTGGACAGGGGGGGGGACCTACAATGAGCAGTTCTTC	CASSAWTGGGTYNEQFF
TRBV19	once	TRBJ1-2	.	TGTGCCAGTAGTGGAAGGATCTACACCTTC	CASSGRIYTF
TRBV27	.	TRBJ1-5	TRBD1	TGTGCCAGCAGTAGGACAGGGAGCAATCAGCCCCAGCATTTT	CASSRTGSNQPQHF
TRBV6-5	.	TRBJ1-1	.	TGTGCCAGCAGAGCAGGGGATCTGAACACTGAAGCTTTCTTT	CASRAGDLNTEAFF
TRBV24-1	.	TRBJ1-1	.	TGTGCCACCAGCCTAGGGAACACTGAAGCTTTCTTT	CATSLGNTEAFF
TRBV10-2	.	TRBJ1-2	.	TGCGCCAGCAGTGAGTACGGTGCAATCGGTTTCAACTATGGCTACACCTTC	CASSEYGAIGFNYGYTF
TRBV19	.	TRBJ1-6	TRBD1	TGTGCCAGTAGTACCGGGACAGGGATCGTATTCCCCAATTCACCCCTCCACTTT	CASSTGTGIVFPNSPLHF
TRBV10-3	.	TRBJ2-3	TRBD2	TGTGCCATCACAGGGGGACTAGCGGGAGGTTCAGATACGCAGTATTTT	CAITGGLAGGSDTQYF